This TCR beta chain was found in a study of cytomegalovirus exposure and HLA in healthy donors. Study observations and caveats: Associated with cytomegalovirus, according to the listing, were 150 to 200 TCR beta chains.

Researchers ran the PCR with 60 Vbeta and 13 Jbeta primers. Clones were sequenced by immunoSEQ multiplex PCR, and TCRdb holds only the in-frame ones, with some missing. Among 150,000 to 200,000 clones listed, 60% to 80% were seen once. As to this clone: No antigen is known for it.

V lost 1 base and J 7 bases, leaving 13 bases between the germline ends. This CDR3 region has 15 residues. Germline CDR1 and CDR2: SGHVS and FQNEAQ. The sequenced sample was PBMCs. The TCR comes from a man between 40 and 49 years old in good health and CMV-seropositive. The chain combines TRBV7-8 with TRBJ1-4; D may be TRBD1 (5 bases). The CDR3 here is CASSLVGQRGEKLFF. DNA of the CDR3: TGTGCCAGCAGCTTAGTGGGGCAGAGAGGTGAAAAACTGTTTTTT.